Presented here are 24 T cell receptor beta chains from one specimen sequenced in a study of prognosis after radiotherapy for stage I lung cancer. Genomic DNA yielded TCR beta CDR3, amplified by two-round multiplex PCR. The first round of PCR was done with primers that matched each TRBV and TRBJ gene. TCRdb re-called the multiplex PCR reads with MiXCR, one entry per CDR3 protein. The sample contains 9,000 to 13,000 distinct CDR3 sequences, roughly 51% of which appear only once. Sequenced here: PBMCs, sampled before or after stereotactic body radiation therapy (not recorded which). These receptors all come from a donor at least 50 years old with non-small cell lung cancer.

This clonotype was counted at least ten times. A much larger clonotype is one base distant, so this may be a read error. The CDR3 does not close with the conserved phenylalanine or tryptophan, likely indicating a read error. The J gene is TRBJ2-1, the V gene TRBV27; D assignment may be TRBD1 or TRBD2 (5 bases each). Germline V gene data show CDR1 as MNHEY and CDR2 as SMNVEV (reference sequence). The CDR3 totals 14 residues. Trimming took off 5 bases at V and 12 bases at J, with 20 bases between the two ends. The CDR3: CASSGTGTQRRQFL. Written as DNA, the CDR3 is TGTGCCAGCAGTGGAACCGGGACGCAACGTCGGCAGTTCCTC.

V usage is TRBV3-1 and J usage is TRBJ1-2; D gene uncertain. Between the trimmed V and J ends, which lost 2 bases and 7 bases, there was a span of 8 bases. CDR1 LGHDT and CDR2 YNNKEL come from the germline V gene (reference sequence). The CDR3 is made up of 12 amino acids. CDR3 sequence (DNA): TGTGCCAGCAGCCAAAATCAGCGTGGCTACACCTTC. Amino acids: CASSQNQRGYTF.

This clonotype is labeled as medium-sized. This sequence joins TRBV28 and TRBJ2-1; 9 positions match TRBD2. The CDR3 is 16 residues long. The trim removed 5 bases at V and 8 bases at J, leaving 13 bases unmatched. Germline V CDR1 and CDR2: MDHEN, SYDVKM. The CDR3 here is CASSPDGTSSWYEQFF. CDR3 DNA: TGTGCCAGCAGTCCCGACGGGACTAGCTCTTGGTATGAGCAGTTCTTC.

As for this clonotype: An end of the junction does not agree with germline; a read error may underlie this. The chain links TRBV6-2 or TRBV6-3 to TRBJ2-5, with D uncertain. CDR1 and CDR2 from the germline V gene are MNHEY and SVGEGT. There are 14 residues in the CDR3. As DNA, the CDR3 is TGTGCCAGCAGTTACTCCCTCACTCAAGAGACACAGTACTTC. As protein: CASSYSLTQETQYF.

This clonotype counts as medium-sized (0.01 to 0.1%). The chain couples TRBV5-1 to TRBJ1-1; D call uncertain. Germline values: CDR1 SGHRS, CDR2 YFSETQ. The CDR3 extends over 14 amino acids. The V gene lost 0 bases and the J gene lost 0 bases, with 6 bases spanning the gap. Here the CDR3 reads CASSLGSMNTEAFF. The CDR3 DNA reads as TGCGCCAGCAGCTTGGGGTCTATGAACACTGAAGCTTTCTTT.

The sample holds one count of this clonotype. CDR3: CASSQETREVGNTQYF. DNA of the CDR3: TGTGCCAGCAGCCAAGAGACGCGGGAGGTCGGTAATACGCAGTATTTT. This chain uses TRBV3-2 with TRBJ2-3; no DNA check was done on the table's D call, TRBD2. TRBV3-2 is shown as a pseudogene. CDR3 length: 16 residues.

This clonotype rates as medium-sized. This chain connects TRBV20-1 to TRBJ1-2, with D hard to call. With 6 bases removed from V and 6 bases from J, the gap between germline ends came to 11 bases. The CDR3 totals 11 residues. Germline-derived CDR1 and CDR2 are DFQATT and SNEGSKA (reference sequence). DNA for the CDR3: TGCAGTGCCAACCCCAACAATGGCTACACCTTC. Its translation: CSANPNNGYTF.

The CDR3 nucleotides are TGCAGTGCCATAGCACCCAACCGGGACAGGGGTCCTGGCTACACCTTC. It specifies CSAIAPNRDRGPGYTF. This chain connects TRBV20-1 to TRBJ1-2; 10 bases align to TRBD1. With V trimmed by 6 bases and J by 7 bases, 17 bases remained unmatched. The CDR3 consists of 16 residues. Germline CDR1 reads DFQATT; CDR2 reads SNEGSKA (reference sequence).

In regard to this clonotype: One end of the junction does not line up with germline, which may come from a read error. The chain couples TRBV6-1 to TRBJ1-2; D remains unclear. Germline V gene data show CDR1 as MNHNS and CDR2 as SASEGT. There are 14 residues in the CDR3. CDR3 sequence reads: CASSFQRANYAYTF. The CDR3 bases are TGTGCCAGCAGCTTCCAGCGTGCGAATTATGCCTACACCTTC.

The gene calls are TRBV2 and TRBJ1-2; the match to TRBD1 covers 9 bases. The CDR3 spans 15 residues. V shed 5 bases, J shed 2 bases, and the junction held 6 bases outside the gene matches. Per germline, CDR1 SNHLY and CDR2 FYNNEI. The CDR3 reads CASSRTGGANYGYTF. DNA for the CDR3: TGTGCCAGCAGTCGAACAGGGGGCGCGAACTATGGCTACACCTTC.

By frequency in the sample, this clonotype is medium-sized. The gene calls are TRBV12-3 or TRBV12-4 and TRBJ1-2, with 9 bases fitting TRBD1. Unmatched junction bases numbered 8, after V lost 2 bases and J lost 4 bases. The CDR3 extends over 16 amino acids. The DNA for the CDR3 is TGTGCCAGCAGTTTATCCGGGGACAGGGATCCCTATGGCTACACCTTC. Amino acid sequence: CASSLSGDRDPYGYTF.

This clonotype has a count of ten or more. The chain uses TRBV6-1 and TRBJ2-5; D assignment may be TRBD1 or TRBD2 (5 bases each). V lost 7 bases to trimming and J lost 0 bases, with 12 bases between them. The V gene's germline CDR1 is MNHNS and CDR2 SASEGT. The CDR3 is made up of 14 amino acids. The CDR3: CASTSWGNQETQYF. As DNA, the CDR3 is TGTGCCAGCACCTCATGGGGGAACCAAGAGACCCAGTACTTC.

This clonotype is labeled medium-sized. The chain recombines TRBV7-8 with TRBJ2-3; D unclear. The CDR3 is 13 residues long. The V and J ends lost 3 bases and 6 bases respectively, with 10 bases between them. Germline loops: CDR1 SGHVS, CDR2 FQNEAQ. The CDR3, as DNA: TGTGCCAGCAGCTTGTACCCTGGGGATACGCAGTATTTT. It encodes CASSLYPGDTQYF.

By share, this clonotype counts as medium-sized (0.01 to 0.1%). The chain combines TRBV20-1 with TRBJ1-2; 10 bases match TRBD1. Trimming removed 2 bases from V and 2 bases from J; junction bases left unmatched: 5. The CDR3 sequence is 15 residues long. Germline lookup yields CDR1 DFQATT and CDR2 SNEGSKA (reference sequence). CDR3 loop: CSARPWDRGNYGYTF. In DNA, the CDR3 is TGCAGTGCTAGACCTTGGGACAGGGGAAACTATGGCTACACCTTC.

The J gene is TRBJ1-2, the V gene TRBV2, with TRBD1 matching over 7 bases. Germline CDR1 SNHLY, CDR2 FYNNEI. CDR3 length: 15 amino acids. V lost 6 bases, J lost 4 bases, and 11 bases stayed unmatched. CDR3 sequence (DNA): TGTGCCAGCAGCCCTACAGGGGAAGCAAGCTATGGCTACACCTTC. It translates to CASSPTGEASYGYTF. Together with reference TRBV2 and TRBJ1-2, the CDR3 gives the full variable domain: EPEVTQTPSHQVTQMGQEVILRCVPISNHLYFYWYRQILGQKVEFLVSFYNNEISEKSEIFDDQFSVERPDGSNFTLKIRSTKLEDSAMYFCASSPTGEASYGYTFGSGTRLTVV.

The chain couples TRBV6-1 to TRBJ1-2; the match to TRBD1 covers 7 bases. The CDR3 is 13 amino acids. Germline V gives CDR1 MNHNS, CDR2 SASEGT. With 10 bases clipped from V and 0 bases from J, the junction kept 5 bases outside the gene matches. In nucleotides, the CDR3 is TGTGCCACCCGACAGGGAGCTAACTATGGCTACACCTTC. The encoded protein is CATRQGANYGYTF.

This clonotype qualifies as medium-sized (0.01 to 0.1%). The chain employs TRBV20-1 and TRBJ2-3; D tentatively reads TRBD1 or TRBD2 (5 bases each). V was pared by 3 bases and J by 5 bases, with 12 bases between. Germline assignment: CDR1 DFQATT and CDR2 SNEGSKA (reference sequence). The CDR3 covers 13 residues. The CDR3 nucleotides are TGCAGTGCTAGCAGAGGGGTGGAAGATACGCAGTATTTT. It yields the protein CSASRGVEDTQYF.

This clonotype was counted between two and nine times. V and J are TRBV27 and TRBJ2-5, with D possibly matching TRBD1 (5 bases). CDR1 is MNHEY and CDR2 is SMNVEV in the germline V gene (reference sequence). This CDR3 spans 14 amino acids. V lost 5 bases and J 1 base, leaving 11 bases between the germline ends. The CDR3 DNA reads as TGTGCCAGCAGTAAGACAGAGACCCAAGAGACCCAGTACTTC. This sequence encodes CASSKTETQETQYF.

By share, this clonotype ranks as medium-sized (0.01 to 0.1%). This chain joins TRBV9 and TRBJ1-6; 11 bases agree with TRBD1. The CDR3 consists of 15 residues. CDR1 and CDR2 (germline): SGDLS, YYNGEE. Trimming removed 4 bases from V and 9 bases from J; junction bases left unmatched: 6. The CDR3 is CASSTRTGGGSPLHF. As DNA, the CDR3 is TGTGCCAGCAGCACAAGGACAGGGGGCGGTTCACCCCTCCACTTT.

Notes on this clonotype: A far larger clone is a single base away, which makes a read error likely. The rearrangement links TRBV24-1 to TRBJ2-4; D is possibly TRBD1 (5 bases). The germline gives CDR1 KGHDR, CDR2 SFDVKD. With 4 bases removed from V and 13 bases from J, the gap between germline ends came to 22 bases. There are 15 residues in the CDR3. The CDR3 nucleotides are TGTGCCACCAGTGACTCTAGAGGACACCAAGATACCCAGTACTTC. Translation gives CATSDSRGHQDTQYF.

Regarding this clonotype: This may be a read error, as it is one base from a much larger clone. The chain is built from TRBV25-1 and TRBJ1-4; D is ambiguous. The CDR3 is 15 amino acids. Per germline, CDR1 MGHDK and CDR2 SYGVNS. CDR3 coding DNA: TGTGCCAGAAGTGAATTCGGTCGAGCAAATGAAAAACTGTTTTTT. Protein product: CARSEFGRANEKLFF.

The V call is TRBV20-1, the J call TRBJ2-5; TRBD1 agrees at 7 bases. The CDR3 loop spans 14 amino acids. Germline loops: CDR1 DFQATT, CDR2 SNEGSKA (reference sequence). Trimming took 4 bases from V and 4 from J; bases not matched to a gene: 9. CDR3 nucleotides: TGCAGTGCTATGCTCAGGGGGTTGCGAGAGACCCAGTACTTC. It yields the protein CSAMLRGLRETQYF.

The chain has TRBV28 and TRBJ2-5, with TRBD1 matching 7 bases. The germline V gene encodes CDR1 MDHEN and CDR2 SYDVKM. Trimming at V came to 4 bases and at J to 0 bases, leaving 5 bases not matched to a gene. CDR3 size: 15 residues. Written as DNA, the CDR3 is TGTGCCAGCAGTTCACCCGACAGGGACCAAGAGACCCAGTACTTC. Encoded protein: CASSSPDRDQETQYF.

This clonotype is classed as medium-sized. J is TRBJ2-1 and V is TRBV7-2; the match to TRBD2 covers 7 bases. Germline CDR1 is SGHTA and CDR2 is FQGNSA. CDR3 size: 17 residues. V lost 5 bases and J lost 2; bases outside the gene matches: 12. For the CDR3, the DNA is TGTGCCAGCAGCCCCTGGGGCAGCGGGAAAACCTACAATGAGCAGTTCTTC. The encoded protein is CASSPWGSGKTYNEQFF.